This T cell receptor beta chain was found in a study of spatial heterogeneity in lung cancer. The table lists this clonotype with a few counts. Likely a read error: the CDR3 ends without its conserved phenylalanine or tryptophan. There are 14 residues in the CDR3. Germline-derived CDR1 and CDR2 are SGHVS and FQNEAQ. Trimming pared 3 bases from V and 2 bases from J, leaving 9 bases between. As to time point: sample taken at primary tumor resection. MiXCR was run by TCRdb on the 5' RACE reads, yielding one entry per CDR3 protein. The sample holds approximately 40,000 distinct CDR3 sequences, approximately 13% seen once.

The gene calls are TRBV7-8 and TRBJ2-3; no reliable D call. The sequencing used PBMCs, collected at surgery. The receptor comes from a male donor with early-stage non-small cell lung cancer. DNA of the CDR3: TGTGCCAGCAGCTTCCTGACCGTCACAGATACGCAGTATATT. Its translation is CASSFLTVTDTQYI.